This TCR beta chain was profiled in a study of blood T cell repertoires in COVID-19. Study as a whole: PBMCs, B-cell-depleted T cells, or T cells provided the cDNA or gDNA that made up the material.

TCRdb's copy holds only in-frame clones and misses some; the assay was immunoSEQ multiplex PCR. The repertoire holds about 410,000 clones, with roughly 91% as singletons. CDR1 MGHRA and CDR2 YSYEKL come from the germline V gene. CDR3 length: 16 amino acids. The junction had 7 bases not matched to a gene; V was cut back by 0 bases and J by 7 bases. Cohort assignment relied on participant-reported clinical history. The sample consisted of PBMCs or T cells enriched from blood (not recorded which). This chain uses TRBV4-1 with TRBJ1-3; 9 bases align to TRBD1. This TCR was sampled from a woman aged 25 to 39 who had recovered from COVID-19. The CDR3 region has the DNA TGCGCCAGCAGCCAAGAAGGACAGGGGCTTTCGAACACCATATATTTT. Its translation is CASSQEGQGLSNTIYF.